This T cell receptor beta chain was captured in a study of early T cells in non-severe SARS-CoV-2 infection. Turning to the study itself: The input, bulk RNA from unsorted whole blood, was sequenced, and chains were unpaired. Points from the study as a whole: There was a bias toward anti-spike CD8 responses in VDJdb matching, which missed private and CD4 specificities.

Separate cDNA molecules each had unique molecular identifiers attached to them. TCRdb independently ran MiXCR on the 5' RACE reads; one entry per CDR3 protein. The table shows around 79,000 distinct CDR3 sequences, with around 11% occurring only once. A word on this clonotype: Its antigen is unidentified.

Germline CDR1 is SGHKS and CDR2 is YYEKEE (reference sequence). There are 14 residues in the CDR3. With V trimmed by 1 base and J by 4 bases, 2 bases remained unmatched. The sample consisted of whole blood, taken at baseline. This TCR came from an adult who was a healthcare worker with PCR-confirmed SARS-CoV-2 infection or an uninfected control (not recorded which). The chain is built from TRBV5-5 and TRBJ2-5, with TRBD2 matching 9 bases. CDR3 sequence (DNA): TGTGCCAGCAGCTTGCCTAGCGGGGCAGAGACCCAGTACTTC. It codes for CASSLPSGAETQYF.